This T cell receptor (beta chain) was sequenced for a study of a mutant IDH1 vaccine in newly diagnosed glioma. For the study at large: Across weeks 1, 3, 5, 7, 11, 15, 19 and 23, patients received a vaccination each time, eight in all. Averaging about 37 years of age, treated patients were approximately 62% male and 37.5% female. Either 4-6 weeks after radiotherapy alone or alongside temozolomide, vaccination was begun. Every participant had undergone radiotherapy, temozolomide, or both before, and most underwent both.

Time point: week 11, during vaccination. Vaccinated patients received 300 ug of mutant IDH1 20-mer peptide per dose, with topical imiquimod. V lost 0 bases, J lost 4 bases, and 4 bases stayed unmatched. The CDR3 contains 16 residues. Germline loops: CDR1 SGHNT, CDR2 YENEEA. TCRdb's table, derived via immunoSEQ multiplex PCR, lists solely in-frame clones and lacks some. The data show about 21,000 clones, 85% to 90% seen once. Note on this clone: The target antigen is unknown.

The sequencing used PBMCs, collected from a glioma patient whose treatment included an IDH1 peptide vaccine. The receptor comes from a woman aged 35 to 49 with glioma. The chain employs TRBV11-3 and TRBJ2-2, with 8 bases matching TRBD2. CDR3 sequence reads: CASSLERGGLTGELFF. DNA for the CDR3: TGTGCCAGCAGCTTAGAACGGGGGGGCCTCACCGGGGAGCTGTTTTTT. Filled out from reference TRBV11-3 and TRBJ2-2, the complete variable domain reads EAGVVQSPRYKIIEKKQPVAFWCNPISGHNTLYWYLQNLGQGPELLIRYENEEAVDDSQLPKDRFSAERLKGVDSTLKIQPAELGDSAVYLCASSLERGGLTGELFFGEGSRLTVL.